This T cell receptor (beta chain) was retrieved from a study of blood T cell repertoires in COVID-19. Study-wide background: T cells, B-cell-depleted T cells, or PBMCs provided the cDNA or gDNA that served as material.

Points on this clone: The junction departs from germline at one end; a sequencing error may be responsible. The identical CDR3 is also encoded by other nucleotide sequences in the sample.

The CDR3 sequence is 13 residues long. Germline lookup yields CDR1 WNHNN and CDR2 SYGVQD (reference sequence). Per the original methods: Reference gene primer amplification gave estimated nucleated cell counts. Sequencing used immunoSEQ multiplex PCR; TCRdb keeps in-frame clones, though not all of them. The V and J calls and clone size were taken over from that table, and D and trimming were inferred from the DNA. The sample lists about 16,000 clones, around 70% occurring once. This TCR was sampled from a man in his 60s with acute or convalescent COVID-19. The chain is built from TRBV10-1 and TRBJ1-2; 9 bases map to TRBD1. Sequenced: peripheral blood. The CDR3 protein is CASRGQGGYGYTF. In nucleotides, the CDR3 is TGCGCTAGCAGGGGACAGGGTGGGTATGGCTACACCTTC.